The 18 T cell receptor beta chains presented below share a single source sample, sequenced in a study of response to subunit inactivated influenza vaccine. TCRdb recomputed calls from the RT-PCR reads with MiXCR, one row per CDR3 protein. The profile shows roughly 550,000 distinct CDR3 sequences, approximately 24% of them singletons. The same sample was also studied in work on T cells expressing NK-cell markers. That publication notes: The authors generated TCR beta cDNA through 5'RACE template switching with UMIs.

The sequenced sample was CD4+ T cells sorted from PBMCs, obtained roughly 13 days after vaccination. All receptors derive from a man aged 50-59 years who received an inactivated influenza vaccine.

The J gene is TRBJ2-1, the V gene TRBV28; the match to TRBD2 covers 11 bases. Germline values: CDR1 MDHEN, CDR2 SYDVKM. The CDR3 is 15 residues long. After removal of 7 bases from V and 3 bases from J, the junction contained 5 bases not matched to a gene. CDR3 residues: CASTQLAGVYNEQFF. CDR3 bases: TGTGCCAGCACCCAACTAGCGGGAGTCTACAATGAGCAGTTCTTC. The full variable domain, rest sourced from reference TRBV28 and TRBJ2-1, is DVKVTQSSRYLVKRTGEKVFLECVQDMDHENMFWYRQDPGLGLRLIYFSYDVKMKEKGDIPEGYSVSREKKERFSLILESASTNQTSMYLCASTQLAGVYNEQFFGPGTRLTVL.

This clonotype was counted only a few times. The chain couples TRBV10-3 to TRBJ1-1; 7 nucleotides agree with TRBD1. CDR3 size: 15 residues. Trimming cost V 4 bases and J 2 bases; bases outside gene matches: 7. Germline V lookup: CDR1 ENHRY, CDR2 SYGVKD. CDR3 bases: TGTGCCATCAGTGGGAGGACAGGCCCCAACACTGAAGCTTTCTTT. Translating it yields CAISGRTGPNTEAFF.

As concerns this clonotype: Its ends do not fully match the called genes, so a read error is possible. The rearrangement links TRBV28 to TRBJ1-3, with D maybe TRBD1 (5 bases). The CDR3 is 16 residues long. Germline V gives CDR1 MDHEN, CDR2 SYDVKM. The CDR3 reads CTSSLLGTSSGNTIYF. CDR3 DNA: TGTACCAGCAGTTTATTAGGGACCAGCTCTGGAAACACCATATATTTT.

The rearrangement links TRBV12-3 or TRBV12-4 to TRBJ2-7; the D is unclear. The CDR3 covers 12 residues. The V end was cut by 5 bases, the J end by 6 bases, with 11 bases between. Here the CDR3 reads CASSTHVGEQYF. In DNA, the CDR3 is TGTGCCAGCAGTACCCACGTGGGCGAGCAGTACTTC.

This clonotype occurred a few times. Here the CDR3 DNA reads TGTGCCAGCAGCGTTGGCGGGAGTGGCACCGGGGAGCTGTTTTTT. This gives the protein CASSVGGSGTGELFF. This chain connects TRBV9 to TRBJ2-2; 7 bases line up with TRBD2. The CDR3 covers 15 residues. The junction had 5 bases not matched to a gene; V was cut back by 2 bases and J by 4 bases. Germline CDR1 and CDR2: SGDLS and YYNGEE.

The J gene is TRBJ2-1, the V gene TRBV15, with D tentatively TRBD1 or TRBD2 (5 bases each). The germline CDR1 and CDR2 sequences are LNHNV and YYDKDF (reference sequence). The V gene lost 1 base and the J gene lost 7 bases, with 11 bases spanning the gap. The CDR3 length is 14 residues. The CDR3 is CATSRVGERNEQFF. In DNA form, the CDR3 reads TGTGCCACCAGCAGAGTGGGGGAGAGGAATGAGCAGTTCTTC.

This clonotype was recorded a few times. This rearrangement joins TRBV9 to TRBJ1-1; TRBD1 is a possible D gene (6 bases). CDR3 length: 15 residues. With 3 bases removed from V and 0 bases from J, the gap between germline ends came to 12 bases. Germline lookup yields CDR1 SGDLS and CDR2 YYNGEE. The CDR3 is CASSEGGVMNTEAFF. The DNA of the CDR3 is TGTGCCAGCAGCGAGGGGGGCGTAATGAACACTGAAGCTTTCTTT.

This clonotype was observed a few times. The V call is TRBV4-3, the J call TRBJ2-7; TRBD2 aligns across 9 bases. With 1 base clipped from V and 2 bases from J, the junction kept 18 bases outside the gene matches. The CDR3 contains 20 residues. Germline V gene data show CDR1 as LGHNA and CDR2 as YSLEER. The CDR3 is CASSQVWSGALAGLTYEQYF. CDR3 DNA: TGCGCCAGCAGCCAAGTCTGGTCAGGGGCCCTAGCGGGACTAACCTACGAGCAGTACTTC.

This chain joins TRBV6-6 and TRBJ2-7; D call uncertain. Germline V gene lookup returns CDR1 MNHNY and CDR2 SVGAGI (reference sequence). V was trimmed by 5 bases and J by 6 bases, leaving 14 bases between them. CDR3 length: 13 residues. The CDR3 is CASSRQAFGEQYF. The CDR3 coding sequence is TGTGCCAGCAGTAGACAAGCTTTTGGCGAGCAGTACTTC.

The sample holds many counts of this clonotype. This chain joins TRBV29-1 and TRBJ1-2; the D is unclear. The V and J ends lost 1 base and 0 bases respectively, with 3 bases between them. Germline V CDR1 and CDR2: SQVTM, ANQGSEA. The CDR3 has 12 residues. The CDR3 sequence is CSVEAANYGYTF. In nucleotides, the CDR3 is TGCAGCGTTGAAGCAGCTAACTATGGCTACACCTTC.

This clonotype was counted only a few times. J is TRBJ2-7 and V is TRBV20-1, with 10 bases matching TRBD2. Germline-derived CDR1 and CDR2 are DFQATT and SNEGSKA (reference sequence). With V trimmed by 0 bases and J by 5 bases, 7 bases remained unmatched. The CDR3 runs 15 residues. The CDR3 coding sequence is TGCAGTGCTAGAGATGTACTAGCGGGAATCGACGAGCAGTACTTC. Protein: CSARDVLAGIDEQYF.

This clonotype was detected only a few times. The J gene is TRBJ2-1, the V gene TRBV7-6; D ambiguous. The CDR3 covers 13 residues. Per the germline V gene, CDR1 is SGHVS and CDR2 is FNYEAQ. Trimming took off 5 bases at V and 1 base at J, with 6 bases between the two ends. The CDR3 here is CASSRYSYNEQFF. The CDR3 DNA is TGTGCCAGCAGCCGGTATTCCTACAATGAGCAGTTCTTC.

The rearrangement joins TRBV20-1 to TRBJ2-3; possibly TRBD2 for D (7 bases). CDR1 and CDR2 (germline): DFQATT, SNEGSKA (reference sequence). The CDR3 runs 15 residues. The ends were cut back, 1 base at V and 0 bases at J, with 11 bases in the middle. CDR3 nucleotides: TGCAGTGCTAGAGGATCGGGGGGCAGCACAGATACGCAGTATTTT. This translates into CSARGSGGSTDTQYF.

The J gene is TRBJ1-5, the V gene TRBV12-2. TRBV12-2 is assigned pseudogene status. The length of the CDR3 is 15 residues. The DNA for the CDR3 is TGTGCAAGTCGCTTAGGGATTGGGGGCAATCAGCCCCAGCATTTT. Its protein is CASRLGIGGNQPQHF.

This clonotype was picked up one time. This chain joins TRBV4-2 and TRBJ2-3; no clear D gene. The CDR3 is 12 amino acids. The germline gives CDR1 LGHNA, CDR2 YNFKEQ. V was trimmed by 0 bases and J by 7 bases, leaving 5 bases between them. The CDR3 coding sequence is TGTGCCAGCAGCCAAGATAAAAATACGCAGTATTTT. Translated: CASSQDKNTQYF.

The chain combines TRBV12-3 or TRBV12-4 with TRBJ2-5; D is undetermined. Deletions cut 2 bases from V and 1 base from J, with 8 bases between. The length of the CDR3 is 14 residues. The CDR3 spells CASSLFPGQETQYF. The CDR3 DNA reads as TGTGCCAGCAGTTTATTCCCAGGCCAAGAGACCCAGTACTTC.

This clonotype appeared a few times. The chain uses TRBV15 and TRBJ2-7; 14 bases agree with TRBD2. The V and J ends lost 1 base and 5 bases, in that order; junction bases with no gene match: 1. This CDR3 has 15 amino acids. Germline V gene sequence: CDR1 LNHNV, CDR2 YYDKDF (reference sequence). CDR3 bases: TGTGCCACCAGCAGAGGACTAGCGGGAGGGAACGAGCAGTACTTC. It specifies CATSRGLAGGNEQYF.

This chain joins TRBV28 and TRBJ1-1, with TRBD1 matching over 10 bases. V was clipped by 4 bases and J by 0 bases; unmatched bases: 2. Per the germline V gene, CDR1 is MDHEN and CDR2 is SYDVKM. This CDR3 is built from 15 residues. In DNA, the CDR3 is TGTGCCAGCAGTTGGGGACAGGGGTTGAACACTGAAGCTTTCTTT. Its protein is CASSWGQGLNTEAFF. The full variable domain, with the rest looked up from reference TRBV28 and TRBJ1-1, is DVKVTQSSRYLVKRTGEKVFLECVQDMDHENMFWYRQDPGLGLRLIYFSYDVKMKEKGDIPEGYSVSREKKERFSLILESASTNQTSMYLCASSWGQGLNTEAFFGQGTRLTVV.